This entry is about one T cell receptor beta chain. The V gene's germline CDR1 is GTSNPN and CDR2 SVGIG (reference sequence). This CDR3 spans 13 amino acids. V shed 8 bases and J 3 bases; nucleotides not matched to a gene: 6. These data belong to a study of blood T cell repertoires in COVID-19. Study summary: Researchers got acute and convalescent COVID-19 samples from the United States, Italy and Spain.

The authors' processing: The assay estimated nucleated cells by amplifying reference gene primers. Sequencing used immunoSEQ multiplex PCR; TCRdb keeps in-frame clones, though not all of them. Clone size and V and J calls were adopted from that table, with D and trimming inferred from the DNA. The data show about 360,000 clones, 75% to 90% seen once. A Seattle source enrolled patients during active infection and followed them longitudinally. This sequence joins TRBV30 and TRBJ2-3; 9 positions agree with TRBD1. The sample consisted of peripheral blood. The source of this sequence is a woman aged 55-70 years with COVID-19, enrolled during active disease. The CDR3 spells CAGRDRVTDTQYF. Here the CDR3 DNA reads TGTGCCGGCCGGGACAGGGTAACAGATACGCAGTATTTT.